This entry is about one T cell receptor beta chain. These data originate in a study of blood T cell repertoires in COVID-19. Study details: Material from acute and convalescent COVID-19 was sourced from the United States, Italy and Spain.

The V end was cut by 2 bases, the J end by 0 bases, with 6 bases between. The CDR3 totals 15 residues. Germline CDR1 reads SGHDT; CDR2 reads YYEEEE. The authors' processing: Amplifying reference gene primers gave estimates of nucleated cell counts. Repertoires were generated with immunoSEQ multiplex PCR, while TCRdb's copy carries only in-frame clones and drops some. That table gives V, J and clone size, and the DNA gave D and trimming. The sample carries about 250,000 clones, 70% to 90% recorded once. Source material: peripheral blood. The chain links TRBV5-6 to TRBJ2-6, with D maybe TRBD1 (5 bases). The source is a man aged 18 to 30 with active or convalescent COVID-19. Here the CDR3 reads CASSFRASGANVLTF. The DNA of the CDR3 is TGTGCCAGCAGCTTCAGGGCCTCTGGGGCCAACGTCCTGACTTTC.